This TCR beta chain is from a study of cytomegalovirus exposure and HLA in healthy donors. Use of 60 Vbeta and 13 Jbeta primers characterized the PCR. Repertoires were generated with immunoSEQ multiplex PCR, while TCRdb's copy carries only in-frame clones and drops some. Here the sample table reports around 100,000 clones. V dropped 0 bases and J dropped 3 bases, with 11 bases sitting between them. Germline V CDR1 and CDR2: MNHEY, SVGAGI. The CDR3 has 15 residues. The genes are TRBV6-5 and TRBJ2-5; D is perhaps TRBD2 (6 bases). Sequencing was carried out using PBMCs. The sequence was collected from a man aged 30-40 years in good health and CMV-seronegative. The chain's CDR3 is CASSYSGGVKETQYF. The CDR3 nucleotides are TGTGCCAGCAGTTACTCAGGAGGGGTCAAAGAGACCCAGTACTTC.